This T cell receptor (beta chain) was observed in a study of OX40 agonist ivuxolimab in advanced cancers. With respect to this clone: Antigen unknown.

Study findings and constraints: Researchers did not establish what antigens the expanded peripheral T cells target.

The table came from immunoSEQ multiplex PCR; TCRdb's copy has only in-frame clones and leaves some out. The sample consists of 150,000 to 180,000 clones, 94% of them appearing once. The CDR3 sequence is 16 residues long. CDR1 is SGHRS and CDR2 is YFSETQ in the germline V gene. The trim removed 4 bases at V and 4 bases at J, leaving 9 bases unmatched. The sample was CD4+ or CD8+ T cells sorted from blood, taken in a trial of the OX40 agonist ivuxolimab. The J gene is TRBJ1-1, the V gene TRBV5-1, with 11 bases that match TRBD1. This receptor was identified in an adult with an advanced solid tumor such as melanoma, head and neck, liver or kidney cancer. In nucleotides, the CDR3 is TGCGCCAGCAGCACCCGGACAGGGGGCCGGAGCACTGAAGCTTTCTTT. Translation: CASSTRTGGRSTEAFF. The entire variable domain, with the rest obtained from reference TRBV5-1 and TRBJ1-1, is as follows: KAGVTQTPRYLIKTRGQQVTLSCSPISGHRSVSWYQQTPGQGLQFLFEYFSETQRNKGNFPGRFSGRQFSNSRSEMNVSTLELGDSALYLCASSTRTGGRSTEAFFGQGTRLTVV.